These 18 T cell receptor beta chains share one sample of origin, sequenced in a study of T cell changes during pregnancy in multiple sclerosis. TCRdb keeps only in-frame clones here, not all; method: immunoSEQ multiplex PCR. The table includes around 4,000 clones, more than 75% detected once. Sequencing used CD8+ T cells from peripheral blood mononuclear cells, obtained in the first trimester of pregnancy. Receptors were obtained from a female donor in good health, enrolled as a control in a pregnancy study.

The CDR3 sequence: CASSHRLGSEQFF. CDR3 in DNA: TGCGCCAGCAGCCACCGATTAGGGAGTGAGCAGTTCTTC. V and J are TRBV4-1 and TRBJ2-1, with D maybe TRBD2 (5 bases). Looked up from germline, CDR1 is MGHRA and CDR2 is YSYEKL. This CDR3 is 13 amino acids long. V lost 3 bases to trimming and J lost 9 bases, with 12 bases between them.

The rearrangement uses TRBV15 and TRBJ2-7; D uncertain. Looked up from germline, CDR1 is LNHNV and CDR2 is YYDKDF (reference sequence). The V and J ends lost 0 bases and 5 bases respectively, with 14 bases between them. The CDR3 consists of 15 residues. This CDR3 reads CATSRDPTASHEQYF. The CDR3 DNA reads as TGTGCCACCAGCAGAGATCCCACAGCCTCTCACGAGCAGTACTTC.

The chain recombines TRBV25-1 with TRBJ1-2; D is possibly TRBD1 (6 bases). The germline V and J ends were trimmed by 4 bases and 4 bases, with 13 bases remaining between them. CDR1 MGHDK and CDR2 SYGVNS come from the germline V gene. The CDR3 totals 14 residues. CDR3 protein: CASSGIQTGYGYTF. The CDR3 DNA reads TGTGCCAGCAGTGGCATTCAGACAGGCTATGGCTACACCTTC.

The gene calls are TRBV10-3 and TRBJ2-1; 9 bases are shared with TRBD2. V trimming: 0 bases; J trimming: 3 bases; junction bases outside the gene matches: 6. The CDR3 contains 17 residues. From germline, CDR1 is ENHRY and CDR2 SYGVKD. In DNA form, the CDR3 reads TGTGCCATCAGTGAGTCTATGGCTAGCGGGGACTACAATGAGCAGTTCTTC. It encodes CAISESMASGDYNEQFF.

The chain uses TRBV7-9 and TRBJ2-2, with D tentatively TRBD1 (5 bases). There are 13 residues in the CDR3. Looked up from germline, CDR1 is SEHNR and CDR2 is FQNEAQ (reference sequence). Trimming took off 7 bases at V and 0 bases at J, with 6 bases between the two ends. The CDR3: CASIGANTGELFF. DNA of the CDR3: TGTGCCAGCATAGGGGCGAACACCGGGGAGCTGTTTTTT.

This chain uses TRBV5-1 with TRBJ1-1; 10 bases are a match to TRBD1. Losses at the gene ends were 4 bases for V and 1 base for J; bases not matched to a gene: 7. This CDR3 comprises 16 residues. CDR1 is SGHRS, CDR2 YFSETQ, per germline. The CDR3 region is CASSHDRGPRNTEAFF. In DNA, the CDR3 is TGCGCCAGCAGCCATGACAGGGGGCCCCGGAACACTGAAGCTTTCTTT. The variable domain in full, completed from reference TRBV5-1 and TRBJ1-1, reads KAGVTQTPRYLIKTRGQQVTLSCSPISGHRSVSWYQQTPGQGLQFLFEYFSETQRNKGNFPGRFSGRQFSNSRSEMNVSTLELGDSALYLCASSHDRGPRNTEAFFGQGTRLTVV.

This chain joins TRBV5-5 and TRBJ1-3, with TRBD1 as a possible D gene (5 bases). Germline loops: CDR1 SGHKS, CDR2 YYEKEE (reference sequence). The CDR3 is 16 residues long. The germline V and J ends were trimmed by 4 bases and 0 bases, with 14 bases remaining between them. CDR3 coding DNA: TGTGCCAGCAGCGGGGGACTTTTGAGCTCTGGAAACACCATATATTTT. Amino acid sequence: CASSGGLLSSGNTIYF.

The V and J genes are TRBV6-4 and TRBJ2-2; a possible D gene is TRBD1 (5 bases). CDR1 and CDR2 (germline): MRHNA, SNTAGT. The length of the CDR3 is 16 residues. The V gene lost 2 bases and the J gene lost 3 bases, with 13 bases spanning the gap. CDR3 DNA sequence: TGTGCCAGCAGTGACGGTAAAGGGGCCGACACCGGGGAGCTGTTTTTT. This translates into CASSDGKGADTGELFF.

V gene TRBV11-2 combines with J gene TRBJ1-3; D gene unclear. Trimming removed 2 bases at V and 0 bases at J, with 5 bases between. CDR3 length equals 14 residues. CDR1 and CDR2 from the germline V gene are SGHAT and FQNNGV. Written as DNA, the CDR3 is TGTGCCAGCAGCTTAACGAGCTCTGGAAACACCATATATTTT. Its translation is CASSLTSSGNTIYF.

The V gene is TRBV5-6, the J gene TRBJ2-1, with TRBD2 as a possible D gene (5 bases). The CDR3 contains 14 residues. In germline, CDR1 is SGHDT, CDR2 YYEEEE. The germline V and J ends were trimmed by 4 bases and 5 bases, with 13 bases remaining between them. The CDR3 nucleotides are TGTGCCAGCAGCACTCGGGAAAGCAACAATGAGCAGTTCTTC. Encoded protein: CASSTRESNNEQFF.

The V call is TRBV5-1, the J call TRBJ2-1, with a tentative D call TRBD1 (5 bases). The CDR3 has 14 residues. V was cut by 2 bases and J by 4 bases, with 10 bases left in between. CDR1 and CDR2 from the germline V gene are SGHRS and YFSETQ. CDR3 nucleotide sequence: TGCGCCAGCAGCTTCAGGACACTTTACAATGAGCAGTTCTTC. Translated, it gives CASSFRTLYNEQFF.

The rearrangement links TRBV19 to TRBJ1-5; D possibly corresponds to TRBD1 (5 bases). Germline CDR1 and CDR2: LNHDA and SQIVND (reference sequence). This CDR3 contains 13 residues. V lost 5 bases and J 7 bases, leaving 12 bases between the germline ends. CDR3 bases: TGTGCCAGTAGTCGGGGCGGGGTCCAGCCCCAGCATTTT. This encodes CASSRGGVQPQHF.

This chain links TRBV6-5 with TRBJ2-5; 7 bases map to TRBD1. With V trimmed by 0 bases and J by 3 bases, 1 base remained unmatched. The CDR3 length is 14 residues. The germline V gene has CDR1 MNHEY and CDR2 SVGAGI. Here the CDR3 DNA reads TGTGCCAGCAGTTACTCTGGACAGGAAGAGACCCAGTACTTC. Translation gives CASSYSGQEETQYF.

The rearrangement links TRBV27 to TRBJ2-3; the match to TRBD2 covers 8 bases. Germline V CDR1 and CDR2: MNHEY, SMNVEV (reference sequence). The CDR3 is 13 amino acids. Losses at the gene ends were 6 bases for V and 4 bases for J; bases not matched to a gene: 3. The CDR3 DNA sequence: TGTGCCAGCAGATTAGCGGGGTCAGATACGCAGTATTTT. Protein: CASRLAGSDTQYF.

This sequence joins TRBV4-3 and TRBJ2-3; 9 nucleotides match TRBD2. The CDR3 is made up of 16 amino acids. Germline V gene sequence: CDR1 LGHNA, CDR2 YSLEER. Trimming at V came to 0 bases and at J to 3 bases, leaving 4 bases not matched to a gene. This chain's CDR3 is CASSQDLAGPTDTQYF. CDR3 sequence (DNA): TGCGCCAGCAGCCAAGATCTAGCGGGGCCGACAGATACGCAGTATTTT.

The rearrangement joins TRBV9 to TRBJ2-1; no firm D call. CDR1 SGDLS and CDR2 YYNGEE come from the germline V gene. The V end was cut by 0 bases, the J end by 7 bases, with 8 bases between. The CDR3 covers 13 residues. The CDR3 DNA sequence: TGTGCCAGCAGCGTAGGCTCCGGGAATGAGCAGTTCTTC. As protein: CASSVGSGNEQFF.

This sequence joins TRBV7-9 and TRBJ2-7, with 12 bases fitting TRBD2. This CDR3 contains 16 residues. After removal of 4 bases from V and 7 bases from J, the junction contained 11 bases not matched to a gene. The germline V gene has CDR1 SEHNR and CDR2 FQNEAQ (reference sequence). CDR3 sequence reads: CASSSLLAGGPEEQYF. The CDR3, as DNA: TGTGCCAGCAGCTCCCTTCTAGCGGGAGGGCCCGAAGAGCAGTACTTC.

The V gene is TRBV11-2, the J gene TRBJ1-1; D might be TRBD1 (5 bases). Germline CDR1 and CDR2: SGHAT and FQNNGV. The CDR3 is 12 amino acids. The V end lost 3 bases, the J end lost 5 bases, and 7 bases lay between the germline ends. In DNA, the CDR3 is TGTGCCAGCAGCTTCGGGGGGACTGAAGCTTTCTTT. It yields the protein CASSFGGTEAFF.